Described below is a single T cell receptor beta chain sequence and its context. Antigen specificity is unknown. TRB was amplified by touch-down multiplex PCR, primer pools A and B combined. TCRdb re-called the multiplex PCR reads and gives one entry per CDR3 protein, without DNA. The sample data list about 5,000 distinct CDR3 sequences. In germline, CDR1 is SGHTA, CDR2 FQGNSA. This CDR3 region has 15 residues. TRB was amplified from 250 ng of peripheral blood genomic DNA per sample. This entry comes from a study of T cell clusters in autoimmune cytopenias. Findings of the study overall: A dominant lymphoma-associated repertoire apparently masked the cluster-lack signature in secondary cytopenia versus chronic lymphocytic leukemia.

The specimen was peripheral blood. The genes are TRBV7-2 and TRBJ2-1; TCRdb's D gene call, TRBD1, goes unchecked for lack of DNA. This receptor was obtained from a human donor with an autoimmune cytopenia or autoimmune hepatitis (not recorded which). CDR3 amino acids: CASSDGQGFYNEQFF.